The source of this T cell receptor (beta chain) is a study of OX40 agonist ivuxolimab in advanced cancers. Notes on the study in general: CD4+ and CD8+ blood T cells expanded clonally by week 6 at 0.1 to 3.0 mg/kg.

TCRdb keeps only in-frame clones here, not all; method: immunoSEQ multiplex PCR. The sample lists some 110,000 clones; about nine tenths were seen once. Turning to this clone: As yet, its antigen is unknown.

V shed 4 bases and J shed 3 bases, with 13 bases lying between them. The CDR3 has 14 residues. Germline-derived CDR1 and CDR2 are SEHNR and FQNEAQ (reference sequence). The receptor comes from an adult with an advanced solid tumor such as melanoma, head and neck, liver or kidney cancer. This specimen consisted of CD4+ or CD8+ T cells sorted from blood, obtained in a trial of the OX40 agonist ivuxolimab. The chain combines TRBV7-9 with TRBJ2-7, with D possibly TRBD1 on 7 matching bases. As DNA, the CDR3 is TGTGCCAGCAGCTCAGGGGGGCCTCTCTACGAGCAGTACTTC. Translated: CASSSGGPLYEQYF.